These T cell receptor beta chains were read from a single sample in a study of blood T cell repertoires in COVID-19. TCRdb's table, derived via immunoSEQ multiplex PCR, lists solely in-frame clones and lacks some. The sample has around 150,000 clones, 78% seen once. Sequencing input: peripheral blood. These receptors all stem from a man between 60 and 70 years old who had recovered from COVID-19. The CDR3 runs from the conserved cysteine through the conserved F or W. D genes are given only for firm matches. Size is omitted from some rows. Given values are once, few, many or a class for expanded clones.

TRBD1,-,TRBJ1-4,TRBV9,TGTGCCAGCGGTCGACAGGGGAATGAAAAACTGTTTTTT,CASGRQGNEKLFF
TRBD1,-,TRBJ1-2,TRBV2,TGTGCCAGCAGTGCCGGGGACAGGGTCGGCTATGGCTACACCTTC,CASSAGDRVGYGYTF
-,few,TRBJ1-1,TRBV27,TGTGCCAGCAGCTCTACAGGCACACTTCTGATGAACACTGAAGCTTTCTTT,CASSSTGTLLMNTEAFF
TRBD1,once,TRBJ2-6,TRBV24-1,TGTGCCACCAGTGATTCCCGGGACAGGGGGTCTGGGGCCAACGTCCTGACTTTC,CATSDSRDRGSGANVLTF
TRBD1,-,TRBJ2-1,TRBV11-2,TGTGCCAGCAGCGCCCACAGGGGTGGTCGCAATGAGCAGTTCTTC,CASSAHRGGRNEQFF
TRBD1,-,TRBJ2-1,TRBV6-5,TGTGCCAGCAGTCGTCCCGGGACAGGGAAGGAGGAGCAGTTCTTC,CASSRPGTGKEEQFF
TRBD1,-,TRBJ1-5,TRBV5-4,TGTGCCAGCAGCTCCGACAGGGGTGGCCAGCCCCAGCATTTT,CASSSDRGGQPQHF
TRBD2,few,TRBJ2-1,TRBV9,TGTGCCAGCAGCGGCGGGGGGTCCCCCTCCTACAATGAGCAGTTCTTC,CASSGGGSPSYNEQFF
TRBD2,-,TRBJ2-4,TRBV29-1,TGCAGCGCTGCACCTAGCGGGGGTAGCATTCAGTACTTC,CSAAPSGGSIQYF
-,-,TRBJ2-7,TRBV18,TGTGCCAGCTCACCCGGGTCGGGAGTGTCTGGGGAGCAGTACTTC,CASSPGSGVSGEQYF
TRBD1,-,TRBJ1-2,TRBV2,TGTGCCAGCAGTGTGGAGGGGGCAACCTATGGCTACACCTTC,CASSVEGATYGYTF
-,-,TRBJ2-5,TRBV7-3,TGTGCCAGCAGCCGACTAGGGCCAGGGGAGACCCAGTACTTC,CASSRLGPGETQYF
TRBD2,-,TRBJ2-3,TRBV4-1,TGCGCCAGCAGCCAAGAAGGGCGGGAGGGCATAGATACGCAGTATTTT,CASSQEGREGIDTQYF
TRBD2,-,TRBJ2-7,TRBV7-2,TGTGCCAGCAGCTTAGGACTAGCGGGAGGGAACAACGAGCAGTACTTC,CASSLGLAGGNNEQYF
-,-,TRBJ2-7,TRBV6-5,TGTGCCAGCAACCAGGTTTCCTACGAGCAGTACTTC,CASNQVSYEQYF
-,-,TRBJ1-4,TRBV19,TGTGCCAGTAGTTACAGGGAGGGTGAAAAACTGTTTTTT,CASSYREGEKLFF
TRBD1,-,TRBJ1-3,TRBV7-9,TGTGCCAGCAGCTTAGTAGGGACAGCCCCTGGAAACACCATATATTTT,CASSLVGTAPGNTIYF
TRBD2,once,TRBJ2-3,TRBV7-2,TGTGCCAGCAGCTTATGGCTTGCGGGGGGTGAGGCAGATACGCAGTATTTT,CASSLWLAGGEADTQYF
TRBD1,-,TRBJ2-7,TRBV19,TGTGCCAGTAGTTTTGGACAGGGCTACGAGCAGTACTTC,CASSFGQGYEQYF
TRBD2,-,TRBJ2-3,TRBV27,TGTGCCAGCAGTTTAGAAGGGACTAGCGGGGGGGCACGCACAGATACGCAGTATTTT,CASSLEGTSGGARTDTQYF
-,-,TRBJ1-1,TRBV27,TGTGCCAGCAGTGGTCGACAGTACACTGAAGCTTTCTTT,CASSGRQYTEAFF
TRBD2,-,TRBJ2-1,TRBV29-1,TGCAGCGTTTGGACTAGCGGGAAGTACAATGAGCAGTTCTTC,CSVWTSGKYNEQFF